Listed here is a single TCR beta chain. Germline lookup yields CDR1 WNHNN and CDR2 SYGVQD (reference sequence). This CDR3 region has 13 residues. The V end was cut by 4 bases, the J end by 7 bases, with 8 bases between. These data originate in a study of OX40 agonist ivuxolimab in advanced cancers. Clones were sequenced by immunoSEQ multiplex PCR, and TCRdb holds only the in-frame ones, with some missing. The table shows some 80,000 clones, with over 80% occurring only once. The sample here was CD4+ or CD8+ T cells sorted from blood, taken in a trial of the OX40 agonist ivuxolimab. The TCR sequence derives from an adult with an advanced solid tumor such as melanoma, head and neck, liver or kidney cancer. The chain couples TRBV10-1 to TRBJ1-6, with unresolved D. CDR3 sequence: CASSGSLNSPLHF. The CDR3 DNA is TGCGCCAGCAGTGGGTCCTTAAATTCACCCCTCCACTTT.